One and the same sample provided the 16 T cell receptor beta chains below, sequenced in a study of blood T cell repertoires in COVID-19. Generated by immunoSEQ multiplex PCR, the TCRdb table keeps only in-frame clones and is missing some. This table holds roughly 120,000 clones, approximately 82% found once. The sequencing input was peripheral blood. The receptor source for this set is a man aged 30 to 45 with acute or convalescent COVID-19.

V is TRBV7-2 and J is TRBJ2-3; 7 bases align to TRBD1. Germline lookup yields CDR1 SGHTA and CDR2 FQGNSA. Unmatched junction bases numbered 8, after V lost 5 bases and J lost 6 bases. This CDR3 region has 14 residues. CDR3 in amino acids: CASSPRTGEDTQYF. CDR3 bases: TGTGCCAGCAGCCCGCGGACAGGAGAGGATACGCAGTATTTT.

This sequence joins TRBV19 and TRBJ1-2; the D gene is possibly TRBD1 (5 bases). CDR1 LNHDA and CDR2 SQIVND come from the germline V gene (reference sequence). Trimming removed 5 bases from V and 3 bases from J, with 10 bases in between. This CDR3 spans 13 amino acids. The CDR3 sequence is CASSSGQDYGYTF. In DNA, the CDR3 is TGTGCCAGTAGTTCCGGACAAGACTATGGCTACACCTTC. Filled out from reference TRBV19 and TRBJ1-2, the complete variable domain reads DGGITQSPKYLFRKEGQNVTLSCEQNLNHDAMYWYRQDPGQGLRLIYYSQIVNDFQKGDIAEGYSVSREKKESFPLTVTSAQKNPTAFYLCASSSGQDYGYTFGSGTRLTVV.

The chain uses TRBV25-1 and TRBJ1-1, with 9 nucleotides matching TRBD1. J gave up 4 bases and V 3 bases, and 9 bases lay outside the gene matches. CDR3 length: 16 amino acids. Germline lookup yields CDR1 MGHDK and CDR2 SYGVNS. In nucleotides, the CDR3 is TGTGCCAGCAGTGAGCTATACGGACAGGGGATCACTGAAGCTTTCTTT. This translates into CASSELYGQGITEAFF.

The chain recombines TRBV30 with TRBJ1-2, with 9 bases aligning to TRBD1. The germline V gene encodes CDR1 GTSNPN and CDR2 SVGIG (reference sequence). Trimming cost V 5 bases and J 5 bases; bases outside gene matches: 0. The CDR3 length is 11 residues. CDR3 in amino acids: CAWGQGYGYTF. The DNA of the CDR3 is TGTGCCTGGGGACAGGGGTATGGCTACACCTTC.

This clone appeared a single time. Other DNA sequences in this specimen translate into the identical CDR3. The chain combines TRBV12-3 or TRBV12-4 with TRBJ2-1; a weak D match, TRBD2 (5 bases). The CDR3 contains 13 residues. Trimming took off 0 bases at V and 5 bases at J, with 5 bases between the two ends. CDR3 nucleotide sequence: TGTGCCAGCAGTTTAGCGAGGGACAATGAGCAGTTCTTC. It specifies CASSLARDNEQFF.

The V call is TRBV10-2, the J call TRBJ1-4; D call uncertain. The CDR3 spans 16 residues. V was cut by 7 bases and J by 7 bases, with 22 bases left in between. The germline CDR1 and CDR2 sequences are WSHSY and SAAADI. This CDR3 reads CASTPQFQANPEKLFF. The CDR3 nucleotides read TGCGCCAGCACCCCCCAGTTTCAGGCGAATCCTGAAAAACTGTTTTTT.

J is TRBJ2-5 and V is TRBV19; 13 bases line up with TRBD2. The CDR3 covers 17 residues. With 8 bases clipped from V and 2 bases from J, the junction kept 11 bases outside the gene matches. Germline CDR1 LNHDA, CDR2 SQIVND (reference sequence). CDR3 bases: TGTGCCAGTTCTAGGACTAGCGGGGGCGCATTTCAAGAGACCCAGTACTTC. Translated, it gives CASSRTSGGAFQETQYF.

The chain recombines TRBV28 with TRBJ2-6, with D possibly matching TRBD1 (6 bases). V lost 5 bases and J 1 base, leaving 9 bases between the germline ends. CDR1 and CDR2 from the germline V gene are MDHEN and SYDVKM. CDR3 length: 15 amino acids. CDR3 nucleotide sequence: TGTGCCAGCAGTCTCGGACAGTCTGGGGCCAACGTCCTGACTTTC. Protein: CASSLGQSGANVLTF. Drawing the rest from reference TRBV28 and TRBJ2-6, the complete variable domain is DVKVTQSSRYLVKRTGEKVFLECVQDMDHENMFWYRQDPGLGLRLIYFSYDVKMKEKGDIPEGYSVSREKKERFSLILESASTNQTSMYLCASSLGQSGANVLTFGAGSRLTVL.

This clone was seen a handful of times. The J gene is TRBJ2-3, the V gene TRBV6-4; 8 nucleotides line up with TRBD1. Germline assignment: CDR1 MRHNA and CDR2 SNTAGT. With 2 bases clipped from V and 5 bases from J, the junction kept 9 bases outside the gene matches. CDR3 length equals 16 residues. The CDR3 DNA follows: TGTGCCAGCAGTGACGGGGCAGGGGGCCGTGGAGATACGCAGTATTTT. Its translation: CASSDGAGGRGDTQYF.

Here the CDR3 reads CASSDRVALGTDTQYF. CDR3 nucleotides: TGTGCCAGCAGTGATCGAGTAGCCCTTGGCACAGATACGCAGTATTTT. V gene TRBV27 combines with J gene TRBJ2-3; D unclear. V lost 5 bases and J lost 1, with 16 bases in between. Germline V gives CDR1 MNHEY, CDR2 SMNVEV (reference sequence). This CDR3 region has 16 residues.

V gene TRBV6-2 or TRBV6-3 combines with J gene TRBJ2-3; tentatively, D is TRBD1 (6 bases). This CDR3 has 16 residues. CDR1 is MNHEY and CDR2 is SVGEGT in the germline V gene. V was shortened by 5 bases and J by 2 bases, with 17 bases between the two germline ends. The CDR3 DNA is TGTGCCAGCAGTCTCCCCGCCAGGGGACACACAGATACGCAGTATTTT. This encodes CASSLPARGHTDTQYF.

This sequence joins TRBV5-8 and TRBJ1-2; perhaps TRBD1 as D (5 bases). Germline V gives CDR1 SGHTS, CDR2 YDEGEE. The V end was cut by 0 bases, the J end by 4 bases, with 13 bases between. The length of the CDR3 is 15 residues. This CDR3 is CASSLAGGAGYGYTF. CDR3 nucleotides: TGTGCCAGCAGCTTGGCCGGAGGGGCCGGCTATGGCTACACCTTC. The full variable domain, in which reference TRBV5-8 and TRBJ1-2 provide the parts outside the CDR3, is EAGVTQSPTHLIKTRGQQATLRCSPISGHTSVYWYQQALGLGLQFLLWYDEGEERNRGNFPPRFSGRQFPNYSSELNVNALELEDSALYLCASSLAGGAGYGYTFGSGTRLTVV.

The rearrangement links TRBV5-1 to TRBJ2-7; 14 nucleotides agree with TRBD2. Germline V gene lookup returns CDR1 SGHRS and CDR2 YFSETQ. The CDR3 is 17 residues long. The V and J ends lost 5 bases and 0 bases, in that order; junction bases with no gene match: 7. The CDR3 DNA reads TGCGCCAGCAGTCCGGGACTAGCGGGAGCGAGCTCCTACGAGCAGTACGTC. This codes for CASSPGLAGASSYEQYV.

The rearrangement links TRBV21-1 to TRBJ2-3; the table assigns TRBD2, which was not confirmed against the DNA. TRBV21-1 is given as a pseudogene. The CDR3 has 16 amino acids. In DNA, the CDR3 is TGTGCCAGCAGCAAAAAGGGGACTAGCGGGAGGGATACGCAGTATTTT. Translating it yields CASSKKGTSGRDTQYF.

This chain links TRBV9 with TRBJ2-7, with a weak D call TRBD2 (5 bases). CDR3 length: 14 amino acids. Between the trimmed V and J ends, which lost 1 base and 2 bases, there was a span of 10 bases. The germline V gene encodes CDR1 SGDLS and CDR2 YYNGEE. The CDR3 here is CASSVTPGTYEQYF. DNA of the CDR3: TGTGCCAGCAGCGTAACCCCCGGGACCTACGAGCAGTACTTC.

V gene TRBV21-1 combines with J gene TRBJ2-7; the listed D gene, TRBD1, was not tested against the DNA. TRBV21-1 is described as a pseudogene. The CDR3 has 15 amino acids. CDR3 sequence (DNA): TGTGCCAGCAGCAAAGGACAGGGGTGTACGTACGAGCAGTACGTC. This codes for CASSKGQGCTYEQYV.